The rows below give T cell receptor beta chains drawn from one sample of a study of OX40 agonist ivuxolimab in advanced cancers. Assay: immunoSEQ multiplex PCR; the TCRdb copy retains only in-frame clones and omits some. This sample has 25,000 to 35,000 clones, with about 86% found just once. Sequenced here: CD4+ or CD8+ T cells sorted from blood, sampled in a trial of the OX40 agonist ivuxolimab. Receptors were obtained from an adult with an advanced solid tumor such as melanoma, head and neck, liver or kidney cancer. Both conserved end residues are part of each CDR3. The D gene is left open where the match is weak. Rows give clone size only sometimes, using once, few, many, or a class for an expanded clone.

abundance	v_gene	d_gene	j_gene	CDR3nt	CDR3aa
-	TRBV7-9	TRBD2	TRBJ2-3	TGTGCCAGCACCAAATCCGGACTAGCTTTCCCAACAGATACGCAGTATTTT	CASTKSGLAFPTDTQYF
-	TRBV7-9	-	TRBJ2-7	TGTGCCAGCAGCTCGAACCTAGCTCCCGAGCAGTACTTC	CASSSNLAPEQYF
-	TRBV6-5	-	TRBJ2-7	TGTGCCAGCAGCCCAAGGAGGGGGGTATACTACGAGCAGTACTTC	CASSPRRGVYYEQYF
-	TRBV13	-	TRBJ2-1	TGTGCCAGCAGCTTTATAGGGATGGAAGACAATGAGCAGTTCTTC	CASSFIGMEDNEQFF
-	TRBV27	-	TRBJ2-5	TGTGCCAGCAGACAAGACAGTGGGTGGGGGAAAGAGACCCAGTACTTC	CASRQDSGWGKETQYF
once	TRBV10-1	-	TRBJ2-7	TGCGCCAGCAGTGAAGGTCAGGGGCTATTCTACGAGCAGTACTTC	CASSEGQGLFYEQYF
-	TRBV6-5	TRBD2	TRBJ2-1	TGTGCCAGCAGTTACTTCCCCAGCGGGGGGGACAATGAGCAGTTCTTC	CASSYFPSGGDNEQFF
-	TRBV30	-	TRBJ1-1	TGTGCCTGGAGCGCCGACTCCCCCACTGAAGCTTTCTTT	CAWSADSPTEAFF
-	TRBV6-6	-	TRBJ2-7	TGTGCCAGCACCCTTCACAGGAATTACGAGCAGTACTTC	CASTLHRNYEQYF
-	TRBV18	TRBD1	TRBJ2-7	TGTGCCAGCTCACCAGTAGTTCAGGACAGGTACTACGAGCAGTACTTC	CASSPVVQDRYYEQYF
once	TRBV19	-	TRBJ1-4	TGTGCCAGTAGCCGGATTAGACACCAAACTAATGAAAAACTGTTTTTT	CASSRIRHQTNEKLFF
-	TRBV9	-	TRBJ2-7	TGTGCCAGCAGCCCTCGAGGGGGAGATTCCTACGAGCAGTACTTC	CASSPRGGDSYEQYF
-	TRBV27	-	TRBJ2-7	TGTGCCAGCGCATCTGGGGGGTGGGAGCAGTACTTC	CASASGGWEQYF
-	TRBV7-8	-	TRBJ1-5	TGTGCCAGCAGCTCTCAAGGTAGCAATCAGCCCCAGCATTTT	CASSSQGSNQPQHF
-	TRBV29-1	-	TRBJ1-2	TGCAGCGTTCTCCGGACAGAGAACTATGGCTACACCTTC	CSVLRTENYGYTF
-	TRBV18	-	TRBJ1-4	TGTGCCAGCTACCAGATGGGGGAGACTAATGAAAAACTGTTTTTT	CASYQMGETNEKLFF
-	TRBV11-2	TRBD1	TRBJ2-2	TGTGCCAGCAGAACGGGGACAGGGTACTCCGGGGAGCTGTTTTTT	CASRTGTGYSGELFF
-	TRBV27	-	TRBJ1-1	TGTGCCAGCAGTCCGCAGTCGGAGTGGTCTGAAGCTTTCTTT	CASSPQSEWSEAFF
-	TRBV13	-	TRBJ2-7	TGTGCCAGCAGCCCTTCCCGGGGGCCTATGGGACAGTACTTC	CASSPSRGPMGQYF
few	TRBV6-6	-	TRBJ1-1	TGTGCCAGCAGTTTTCCGGGTAACACTGAAGCTTTCTTT	CASSFPGNTEAFF
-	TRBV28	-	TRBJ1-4	TGTGCCAGCAGTTTAGGGCTAGGGGAGTATGAAAAACTGTTTTTT	CASSLGLGEYEKLFF
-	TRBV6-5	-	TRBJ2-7	TGTGCCAGCATGGACAGCTACGAGCAGTACTTC	CASMDSYEQYF
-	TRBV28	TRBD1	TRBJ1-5	TGTGCCAGCAGTTGGGGGACAGGGGGCTTCTCGGGCAATCAGCCCCAGCATTTT	CASSWGTGGFSGNQPQHF
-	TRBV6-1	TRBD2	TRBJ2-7	TGTGCCAGCACCACTGAGGGGGGGACTAGCGACGAGCAGTACTTC	CASTTEGGTSDEQYF
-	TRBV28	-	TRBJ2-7	TGTGCCAGCAGTTTCCTGGGGCTCTCCTACGAGCAGTACTTC	CASSFLGLSYEQYF
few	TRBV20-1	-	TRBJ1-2	TGCAGTGCCCCCTATGGCTACACCTTC	CSAPYGYTF
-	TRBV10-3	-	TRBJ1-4	TGTGCCATCAGTGACCCGTCAACTAATGAAAAACTGTTTTTT	CAISDPSTNEKLFF
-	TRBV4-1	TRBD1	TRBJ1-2	TGCGCCAGCAGCCAAAAACTCACCGGGACAGGGGGCAACTATGGCTACACCTTC	CASSQKLTGTGGNYGYTF
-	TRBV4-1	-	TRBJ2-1	TGCGCCAGCAGCCAAGATGGGGGCAATGAGCAGTTCTTC	CASSQDGGNEQFF
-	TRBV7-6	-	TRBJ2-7	TGTGCCAGCGGAGGGGGCGTTTACGAGCAGTACTTC	CASGGGVYEQYF
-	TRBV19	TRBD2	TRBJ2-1	TGTGCCAGTATAGCGGGGCACTGCCCCTACAATGAGCAGTTCTTC	CASIAGHCPYNEQFF
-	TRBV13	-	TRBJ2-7	TGTGCCAGCAGCCCAACTAGGGACTTGGCCTACGAGCAGTACTTC	CASSPTRDLAYEQYF
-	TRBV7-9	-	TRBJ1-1	TGTGCCACCTACCGATCAGGGGCGGGGACTGAAGCTTTCTTT	CATYRSGAGTEAFF
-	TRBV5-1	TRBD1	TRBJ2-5	TGCGCCAGCAGCTACCTCGGGACAGGGGGCTGGGAGACCCAGTACTTC	CASSYLGTGGWETQYF
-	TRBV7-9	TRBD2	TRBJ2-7	TGTGCCAGCAGCCATAATATAGGACTAGCGGGTCGGGAGCAGTACTTC	CASSHNIGLAGREQYF
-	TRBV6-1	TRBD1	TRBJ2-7	TGTGCCAGCAGTGAGGACAGGGGGCAAACCTACGAGCAGTACTTC	CASSEDRGQTYEQYF
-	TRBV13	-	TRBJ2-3	TGTGCCAGCAGCTCCGCAGGATTACCAGATACGCAGTATTTT	CASSSAGLPDTQYF
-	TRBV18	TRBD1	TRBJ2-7	TGTGCCAGCTCCCTGCGTTCGGACAGGGGCTCCTACGAGCAGTACTTC	CASSLRSDRGSYEQYF
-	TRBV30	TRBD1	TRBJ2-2	TGTGCCTGGACACAGGGGGTAGAACACCGGGGAGCTGTTTTT	CAWTQGVEHRGAVF
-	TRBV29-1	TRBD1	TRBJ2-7	TGCAGCGTGGGGGACAGGGACTCCTACGAGCAGTACTTC	CSVGDRDSYEQYF
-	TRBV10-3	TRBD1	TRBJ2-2	TGTGCCATCAGTGAGTGGGGGACAGGGTATAACACCGGGGAGCTGTTTTTT	CAISEWGTGYNTGELFF
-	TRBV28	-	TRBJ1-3	TGTGCCAGCATCAGTCCCGCTGGAAACACCATATATTTT	CASISPAGNTIYF
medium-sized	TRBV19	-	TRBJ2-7	TGTGCCAGTAGTCCATACGAGGAGCTCTACGAGCAGTACTTC	CASSPYEELYEQYF
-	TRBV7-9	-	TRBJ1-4	TGTGCCAGCAGCTCATCCCTCGCGTCGCAGGGAGAAGAAAAACTGTTTTTT	CASSSSLASQGEEKLFF
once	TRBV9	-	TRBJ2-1	TGTGCCAGCAGCGTCCCGCCCGTGGGCGGGTACAATGAGCAGTTCTTC	CASSVPPVGGYNEQFF
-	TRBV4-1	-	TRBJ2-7	TGCGCCAGCAGCCAAGCTATTATTTACGAGCAGTACTTC	CASSQAIIYEQYF
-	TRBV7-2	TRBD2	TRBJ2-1	TGTGCCAGCAGCTTAGGTCTAGCGGGAGGTAATGAGCAGTTCTTC	CASSLGLAGGNEQFF
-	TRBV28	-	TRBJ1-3	TGTGCCAGCAGTTTTTCGGGAGCGTTTGGAAACACCATATATTTT	CASSFSGAFGNTIYF
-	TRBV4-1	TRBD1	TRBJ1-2	TGCGCCAGCAGCCAGGATGTGGGGCAGGGGGCGCGTACCGATGGCTACACCTTC	CASSQDVGQGARTDGYTF
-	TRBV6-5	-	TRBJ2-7	TGTGCCAGCAGTTATGACAGTTACGAGCAGTACTTC	CASSYDSYEQYF
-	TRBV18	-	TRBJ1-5	TGTGCCAGCTCACAAAAGCATAAGATAAATCAGCCCCAGCATTTT	CASSQKHKINQPQHF
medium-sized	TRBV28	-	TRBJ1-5	TGTGCCAGCAGTTTTCAGGGAATGGGCAATCAGCCCCAGCATTTT	CASSFQGMGNQPQHF
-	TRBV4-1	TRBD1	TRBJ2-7	TGCGCCAGCAGCCAAGCCCATACAGGGGGCCCCACCTACGAGCAGTACTTC	CASSQAHTGGPTYEQYF
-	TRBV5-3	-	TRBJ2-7	TGTGCCAGACCCGGGAAAAACCACGAGCAGTACTTC	CARPGKNHEQYF
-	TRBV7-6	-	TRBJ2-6	TGTGCCAGCAGCTCCCCAGACAGTCCGTACTCTGGGGCCAACGTCCTGACTTTC	CASSSPDSPYSGANVLTF
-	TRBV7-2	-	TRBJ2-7	TGTGCCAGCAGCTCGCTTCAGTCGAGAGAGCAGTACTTC	CASSSLQSREQYF
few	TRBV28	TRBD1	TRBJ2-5	TGTGCCAGCACCCCCGGGGACAGGGCCTACCAAGAGACCCAGTACTTC	CASTPGDRAYQETQYF